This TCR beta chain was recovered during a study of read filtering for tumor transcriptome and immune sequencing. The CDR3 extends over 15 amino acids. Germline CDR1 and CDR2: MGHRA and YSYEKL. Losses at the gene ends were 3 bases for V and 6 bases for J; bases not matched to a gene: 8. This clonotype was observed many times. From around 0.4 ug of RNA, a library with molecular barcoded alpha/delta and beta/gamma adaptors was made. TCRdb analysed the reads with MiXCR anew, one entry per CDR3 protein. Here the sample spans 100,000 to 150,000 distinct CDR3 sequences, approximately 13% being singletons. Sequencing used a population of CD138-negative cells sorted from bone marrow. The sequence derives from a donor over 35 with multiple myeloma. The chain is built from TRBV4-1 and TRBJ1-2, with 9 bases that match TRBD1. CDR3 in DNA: TGCGCCAGCAGCCAGTTACAGGGGGCGAACAATGGCTACACCTTC. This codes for CASSQLQGANNGYTF.